The 13 T cell receptor beta chains reported below all come from one sample, sequenced in a study of blood T cell repertoires in COVID-19. Only in-frame clones appear in the TCRdb table, and some are missing; sequencing was by immunoSEQ multiplex PCR. The sample has about 70,000 clones, more than 65% seen once. Specimen: peripheral blood. These receptor sequences come from a woman of 80 years or more with active or convalescent COVID-19.

This chain uses TRBV6-5 with TRBJ1-1; maybe TRBD1 (5 bases). CDR3 length: 13 amino acids. The V end was cut by 8 bases, the J end by 3 bases, with 13 bases between. In germline, CDR1 is MNHEY, CDR2 SVGAGI. The CDR3 region has the DNA TGTGCCAGCCTTAGAGGCAGGGACACTGAAGCTTTCTTT. As protein: CASLRGRDTEAFF.

This clone was observed once. The chain is built from TRBV18 and TRBJ2-2; 9 bases match TRBD2. V lost 2 bases and J lost 6; bases outside the gene matches: 7. CDR1 and CDR2 (germline): KGHSH, LQKENI. The CDR3 totals 16 residues. The CDR3, as DNA: TGTGCCAGCTCACCAAGTGGACTAGCGAGTTCCGGGGAGCTGTTTTTT. It codes for CASSPSGLASSGELFF. Drawing the rest from reference TRBV18 and TRBJ2-2, the complete variable domain is NAGVMQNPRHLVRRRGQEARLRCSPMKGHSHVYWYRQLPEEGLKFMVYLQKENIIDESGMPKERFSAEFPKEGPSILRIQQVVRGDSAAYFCASSPSGLASSGELFFGEGSRLTVL.

The chain couples TRBV11-2 to TRBJ1-2; D possibly corresponds to TRBD1 (6 bases). The CDR3 loop spans 17 amino acids. Trimming removed 5 bases at V and 7 bases at J, with 26 bases between. Germline CDR1 is SGHAT and CDR2 is FQNNGV. DNA of the CDR3: TGTGCCAGCAGCAACCGGGACATTATACGAGAAACGAGTGGCTACACCTTC. This codes for CASSNRDIIRETSGYTF.

This chain uses TRBV19 with TRBJ2-1; 12 nucleotides agree with TRBD2. CDR3 length: 15 amino acids. CDR1 and CDR2 (germline): LNHDA, SQIVND (reference sequence). Trimming removed 10 bases from V and 6 bases from J; junction bases left unmatched: 10. The CDR3 here is CATKASGGAGNEQFF. The CDR3 DNA reads as TGTGCCACCAAGGCTAGCGGGGGGGCGGGCAATGAGCAGTTCTTC.

The CDR3 sequence: CASSQSREIGEQYF. DNA of the CDR3: TGTGCCAGCAGCCAATCCCGAGAGATTGGTGAGCAGTACTTC. The chain carries TRBV6-2 or TRBV6-3 and TRBJ2-7; no reliable D call. From germline, CDR1 is MNHEY and CDR2 SVGEGT. The V gene lost 6 bases and the J gene lost 7 bases, with 19 bases spanning the gap. The CDR3 is made up of 14 amino acids.

The V call is TRBV21-1, the J call TRBJ2-7; the D call in the table, TRBD1, was not verified against the DNA. TRBV21-1 is described as a pseudogene. The CDR3 runs to 15 residues. The CDR3 DNA follows: TGTGCCAGCAGCCCTTGCCCGACAGGGAACTACGAGCAGTACTTC. This translates into CASSPCPTGNYEQYF.

This sequence joins TRBV9 and TRBJ2-3; TRBD2 aligns across 10 bases. CDR1 and CDR2 (germline): SGDLS, YYNGEE. The CDR3 sequence is 17 residues long. The ends lost 0 bases at V and 6 bases at J; junction bases unmatched: 10. The DNA of the CDR3 is TGTGCCAGCAGCGTAGATGGAGCGGGGGGGGTTCAGGATACGCAGTATTTT. Its translation is CASSVDGAGGVQDTQYF.

The chain joins TRBV19 to TRBJ1-2, with D perhaps TRBD1 (5 bases). Germline-derived CDR1 and CDR2 are LNHDA and SQIVND (reference sequence). The CDR3 consists of 13 residues. V was cut by 0 bases and J by 8 bases, with 10 bases left in between. The CDR3 coding sequence is TGTGCCAGTAGTATAGACAGGGTTGGAGGCTACACCTTC. This encodes CASSIDRVGGYTF.

This clone was seen a handful of times. The chain recombines TRBV30 with TRBJ1-2; 9 bases line up with TRBD1. CDR3 length: 15 amino acids. V lost 5 bases to trimming and J lost 6 bases; unmatched junction nucleotides: 13. Per germline, CDR1 GTSNPN and CDR2 SVGIG (reference sequence). CDR3 protein: CAWYRDRAFPNGYTF. The CDR3 coding sequence is TGTGCCTGGTATCGGGACAGGGCTTTCCCGAATGGCTACACCTTC.

The chain has TRBV30 and TRBJ2-2; the D gene is possibly TRBD1 (6 bases). Trimming took 8 bases from V and 6 from J, leaving 13 bases between them. The CDR3 is 12 residues long. Germline V gives CDR1 GTSNPN, CDR2 SVGIG (reference sequence). CDR3 region: CATSQGPGELFF. CDR3 sequence (DNA): TGTGCCACTTCACAGGGACCCGGGGAGCTGTTTTTT. Full variable domain (rest looked up from reference TRBV30 and TRBJ2-2): SQTIHQWPATLVQPVGSPLSLECTVEGTSNPNLYWYRQAAGRGLQLLFYSVGIGQISSEVPQNLSASRPQDRQFILSSKKLLLSDSGFYLCATSQGPGELFFGEGSRLTVL.

This clone was found once. The chain uses TRBV7-2 and TRBJ2-1; 8 nucleotides match TRBD1. This CDR3 comprises 15 residues. The germline V gene encodes CDR1 SGHTA and CDR2 FQGNSA. V dropped 0 bases and J dropped 9; count of bases not matched to a gene: 7. The CDR3 spells CASSLANRGVSEQFF. In nucleotides, the CDR3 is TGTGCCAGCAGCTTAGCTAACAGGGGGGTGAGTGAGCAGTTCTTC.

This clone came up a few times. The rearrangement joins TRBV5-4 to TRBJ1-4; the match to TRBD1 covers 7 bases. After removal of 4 bases from V and 5 bases from J, the junction contained 8 bases not matched to a gene. Per the germline V gene, CDR1 is SGHNT and CDR2 is YYREEE (reference sequence). This CDR3 is 15 amino acids long. CDR3 loop: CASSRGGQPNEKLFF. The CDR3 coding sequence is TGTGCCAGCAGCCGGGGGGGACAGCCCAATGAAAAACTGTTTTTT.

The chain links TRBV7-2 to TRBJ1-5; 10 nucleotides align to TRBD1. This CDR3 has 15 amino acids. Trimming cost V 3 bases and J 5 bases; bases outside gene matches: 4. Germline V gene lookup returns CDR1 SGHTA and CDR2 FQGNSA. The CDR3 loop reads CASSLTGGFYQPQHF. DNA of the CDR3: TGTGCCAGCAGCTTGACAGGGGGCTTCTATCAGCCCCAGCATTTT. The complete variable domain, with remaining parts taken from reference TRBV7-2 and TRBJ1-5, reads GAGVSQSPSNKVTEKGKDVELRCDPISGHTALYWYRQSLGQGLEFLIYFQGNSAPDKSGLPSDRFSAERTGGSVSTLTIQRTQQEDSAVYLCASSLTGGFYQPQHFGDGTRLSIL.